Below are 5 T cell receptor beta chains sequenced from a single sample in a study of blood T cell repertoires in COVID-19. Measured with immunoSEQ multiplex PCR; TCRdb has only the in-frame clones, and not every one. The table records about 83,000 clones, around 84% of them present only once. Material: peripheral blood. Every receptor here comes from a man older than 75 with active or convalescent COVID-19.

CDR3 sequence: CASSEDIFILPQHF. The CDR3, as DNA: TGTGCCAGCAGTGAGGACATTTTCATCCTGCCCCAGCATTTT. The chain joins TRBV2 to TRBJ1-5; TRBD1 might be the D (5 bases). This CDR3 comprises 14 residues. Germline CDR1 and CDR2: SNHLY and FYNNEI. V dropped 3 bases and J dropped 9 bases, with 15 bases sitting between them.

This chain joins TRBV10-2 and TRBJ1-2; weak D call: TRBD1 (6 bases). The V gene lost 0 bases and the J gene lost 6 bases, with 20 bases spanning the gap. The germline gives CDR1 WSHSY, CDR2 SAAADI. The CDR3 length is 17 residues. The CDR3 DNA follows: TGCGCCAGCAGTGAGTCGAGGGCAGGACAGTTCGGGGATGGCTACACCTTC. Translation gives CASSESRAGQFGDGYTF.

This sequence joins TRBV6-1 and TRBJ1-3; D is possibly TRBD1 (6 bases). Germline V gene sequence: CDR1 MNHNS, CDR2 SASEGT. V lost 2 bases and J lost 4, with 9 bases in between. The CDR3 sequence is 14 residues long. The CDR3 is CASSERGSGNTIYF. The CDR3 DNA reads as TGTGCCAGCAGTGAAAGGGGGTCGGGAAACACCATATATTTT.

This chain's CDR3 is CASSLQGASNYGYTF. In nucleotides, the CDR3 is TGTGCCAGCAGTTTACAGGGGGCTAGTAACTATGGCTACACCTTC. The chain carries TRBV27 and TRBJ1-2, with 8 bases identical to TRBD1. Germline CDR1 is MNHEY and CDR2 is SMNVEV (reference sequence). The junction had 3 bases not matched to a gene; V was cut back by 2 bases and J by 1 base. The CDR3 is 15 amino acids.

This chain uses TRBV19 with TRBJ1-1; TRBD1 is a possible D gene (6 bases). The V end was cut by 6 bases, the J end by 5 bases, with 19 bases between. The CDR3 runs to 15 residues. CDR1 is LNHDA, CDR2 SQIVND, per germline (reference sequence). The CDR3 DNA reads TGTGCCAGTAGACCTTCGGCAGGGGCGATAACTGAAGCTTTCTTT. As protein: CASRPSAGAITEAFF.